This record looks at one T cell receptor (beta chain) sequence and its context. Original processing methods: Estimates of nucleated cell counts were drawn from the amplification of reference gene primers. Assay: immunoSEQ multiplex PCR; the TCRdb copy retains only in-frame clones and omits some. V and J calls and clone size follow that table, whereas D and trimming were derived from the DNA. Altogether approximately 220,000 clones are present, approximately 90% being singletons, with the ten largest covering roughly 3.4%. The data derive from a study of blood T cell repertoires in COVID-19. Across the study: T cells, B-cell-depleted T cells, or PBMCs supplied cDNA or gDNA.

Cohort allocation depended upon clinical history that participants reported. This CDR3 spans 15 amino acids. Trimming took 6 bases from V and 6 from J; bases not matched to a gene: 9. In germline, CDR1 is MNHEY, CDR2 SVGAGI. This receptor was identified in a woman aged 35 to 49 with acute COVID-19. Sequences were obtained from PBMCs or T cells enriched from blood (not recorded which). The chain joins TRBV6-5 to TRBJ1-5; 9 bases fit TRBD1. The CDR3 here is CASSLGTGSSQPQHF. The CDR3 nucleotides read TGTGCCAGCAGCCTCGGGACAGGGTCGAGTCAGCCCCAGCATTTT.